The present entry profiles one T cell receptor beta chain with its context. Antigen specificity is unknown. The data are from a study of cytomegalovirus exposure and HLA in healthy donors. Findings and limits, study-wide: Earlier findings revealed that most TCR beta V segments proved productive either about 87% or about 30% of the time. Researchers catalogued 150 or so TCR beta chains as cytomegalovirus-associated. A few chains tied to CMV proved CMV antigen-specific in vitro.

The PCR contained 60 Vbeta and 13 Jbeta primers. Data came from immunoSEQ multiplex PCR; TCRdb stores just in-frame clones and leaves some out. The data contain approximately 180,000 clones, roughly 86% of them singletons. This CDR3 comprises 14 residues. Germline V lookup: CDR1 GTSNPN, CDR2 SVGIG (reference sequence). V lost 8 bases to trimming and J lost 4 bases, with 17 bases between them. The rearrangement links TRBV30 to TRBJ2-2; tentative D call: TRBD2 (5 bases). This clonotype originated in a woman aged 18-29 years in good health and CMV-seronegative. The sample comprised PBMCs. The CDR3 region is CAVSGRVGTGELFF. Here the CDR3 DNA reads TGTGCCGTCTCTGGGCGGGTGGGCACCGGGGAGCTGTTTTTT.